These 24 T cell receptor beta chains were sequenced from one sample in a study of T-cell memory formation after mild COVID-19. MiXCR, run by TCRdb on the 5' RACE reads, gives a single entry per CDR3 protein. Here the sample spans about 560,000 distinct CDR3 sequences, 15% to 20% being singletons. Sequenced: PBMCs or a T cell subset sorted from them (not recorded which). All receptors come from an adult woman who had mild COVID-19 (a few samples of this study predate the infection). Cell type and time point are not known.

This clonotype was recorded many times. The chain couples TRBV24-1 to TRBJ2-3, with D possibly being TRBD1 or TRBD2 (5 bases each). V was clipped by 6 bases and J by 3 bases, with 24 bases between them. The CDR3 runs to 18 residues. The V gene's germline CDR1 is KGHDR and CDR2 SFDVKD. The CDR3 sequence: CATSPNLGMGVTTDTQYF. The CDR3 DNA reads TGTGCCACCAGTCCGAATTTGGGTATGGGGGTAACAACAGATACGCAGTATTTT.

V is TRBV7-9 and J is TRBJ2-1; D is uncertain. CDR1 and CDR2 (germline): SEHNR, FQNEAQ (reference sequence). CDR3 length: 12 residues. Between the trimmed V and J ends, which lost 4 bases and 9 bases, there was a span of 10 bases. This CDR3 is CASSSPIPEQFF. The CDR3 DNA reads TGTGCCAGCAGCTCCCCCATCCCTGAGCAGTTCTTC.

This clonotype was recorded many times. This chain joins TRBV4-1 and TRBJ2-7, with D unresolved. The V gene lost 1 base and the J gene lost 3 bases, with 7 bases spanning the gap. Germline V gene data show CDR1 as MGHRA and CDR2 as YSYEKL. The CDR3 is made up of 13 amino acids. Written as DNA, the CDR3 is TGCGCCAGCAGCCAAGGAGTCGGCTACGAGCAGTACTTC. Translated: CASSQGVGYEQYF.

This clonotype came up a few times. The chain links TRBV3-1 to TRBJ1-1; D unresolved. Germline V CDR1 and CDR2: LGHDT, YNNKEL (reference sequence). Trimming removed 4 bases at V and 4 bases at J, with 13 bases between. The CDR3 is made up of 14 amino acids. This CDR3 reads CASSPDADLTEAFF. The CDR3 nucleotides are TGTGCCAGCAGCCCAGACGCGGATCTCACTGAAGCTTTCTTT. The full variable domain, its missing parts supplied by reference TRBV3-1 and TRBJ1-1, is DTAVSQTPKYLVTQMGNDKSIKCEQNLGHDTMYWYKQDSKKFLKIMFSYNNKELIINETVPNRFSPKSPDKAHLNLHINSLELGDSAVYFCASSPDADLTEAFFGQGTRLTVV.

This clonotype was observed at least ten times. The V gene is TRBV7-8, the J gene TRBJ2-2, with TRBD2 matching over 8 bases. V was clipped by 2 bases and J by 0 bases; unmatched bases: 8. The CDR3 loop spans 18 amino acids. Per germline, CDR1 SGHVS and CDR2 FQNEAQ. CDR3 nucleotides: TGTGCCAGCAGCTTACCGAAAAGCGGGAGCGCGAACACCGGGGAGCTGTTTTTT. Residues: CASSLPKSGSANTGELFF.

This CDR3 is CASSLLGTSSSEQYF. CDR3 DNA: TGTGCCAGCAGCTTATTAGGGACTAGCTCGAGCGAGCAGTACTTC. The chain combines TRBV7-3 with TRBJ2-7; the match to TRBD2 covers 9 bases. CDR1 is SGHTA, CDR2 FQGTGA, per germline. This CDR3 is 15 amino acids long. With 2 bases clipped from V and 6 bases from J, the junction kept 8 bases outside the gene matches. Full variable domain (remainder filled in from reference TRBV7-3 and TRBJ2-7): GAGVSQTPSNKVTEKGKYVELRCDPISGHTALYWYRQSLGQGPEFLIYFQGTGAADDSGLPNDRFFAVRPEGSVSTLKIQRTERGDSAVYLCASSLLGTSSSEQYFGPGTRLTVT.

This chain links TRBV30 with TRBJ1-2, with D possibly being TRBD1 (5 bases). V was clipped by 3 bases and J by 7 bases, with 12 bases between them. Germline V CDR1 and CDR2: GTSNPN, SVGIG (reference sequence). The CDR3 spans 12 residues. CDR3 protein: CAWRSAGLGYTF. The DNA of the CDR3 is TGTGCCTGGAGAAGTGCAGGGCTTGGCTACACCTTC.

In this sample, this clonotype turned up a few times. The rearrangement uses TRBV7-2 and TRBJ2-5; a weak D match, TRBD1 (5 bases). Trimming removed 5 bases at V and 2 bases at J, with 9 bases between. Germline V gives CDR1 SGHTA, CDR2 FQGNSA. CDR3 size: 13 residues. The CDR3 region has the DNA TGTGCCAGCAGCCGACAGTTACAAGAGACCCAGTACTTC. Its translation is CASSRQLQETQYF.

The chain has TRBV12-3 or TRBV12-4 and TRBJ2-4; 8 nucleotides agree with TRBD1. The CDR3 consists of 11 residues. The V and J ends lost 8 bases and 6 bases, in that order; junction bases with no gene match: 0. CDR3 residues: CASGQGNIQYF. CDR3 coding DNA: TGTGCCAGCGGACAGGGAAACATTCAGTACTTC.

This rearrangement joins TRBV4-1 to TRBJ2-7, with 8 bases identical to TRBD2. The CDR3 runs 16 residues. V shed 1 base and J 1 base; nucleotides not matched to a gene: 6. Germline V CDR1 and CDR2: MGHRA, YSYEKL. CDR3 bases: TGCGCCAGCAGCCAAGGAGGCGGGAGGAGGTCCTACGAGCAGTACTTC. Amino acids: CASSQGGGRRSYEQYF.

The V call is TRBV6-6, the J call TRBJ1-5, with a weak D call TRBD1 (6 bases). CDR3 size: 16 residues. V dropped 4 bases and J dropped 4 bases, with 17 bases sitting between them. CDR1 is MNHNY and CDR2 is SVGAGI in the germline V gene (reference sequence). The CDR3 nucleotides are TGTGCCAGCAGTTTACAGGGTAAGGTCGGTAATCAGCCCCAGCATTTT. Amino acids: CASSLQGKVGNQPQHF.

This chain uses TRBV7-6 with TRBJ1-1; D is possibly TRBD1 (6 bases). The CDR3 contains 13 residues. The germline V gene has CDR1 SGHVS and CDR2 FNYEAQ. The germline V and J ends were trimmed by 5 bases and 7 bases, with 14 bases remaining between them. The CDR3: CASSPSGAGEAFF. The CDR3 DNA reads as TGTGCCAGCAGCCCCTCGGGGGCAGGTGAAGCTTTCTTT.

The rearrangement joins TRBV19 to TRBJ1-3; D might be TRBD1 (6 bases). Germline lookup yields CDR1 LNHDA and CDR2 SQIVND (reference sequence). V was cut by 7 bases and J by 0 bases, with 10 bases left in between. The CDR3 loop spans 14 amino acids. The CDR3 is CASNEDSSGNTIYF. Written as DNA, the CDR3 is TGTGCCAGTAATGAGGACAGCTCTGGAAACACCATATATTTT.

This clonotype has only a few counts. The genes are TRBV5-1 and TRBJ1-1; 12 bases agree with TRBD1. Germline-derived CDR1 and CDR2 are SGHRS and YFSETQ. J gave up 1 base and V 4 bases, and 2 bases lay outside the gene matches. The CDR3 totals 15 residues. CDR3 protein: CASSGTGGQNTEAFF. In DNA form, the CDR3 reads TGCGCCAGCAGCGGGACAGGGGGCCAGAACACTGAAGCTTTCTTT.

V is TRBV7-2 and J is TRBJ1-2; 10 nucleotides agree with TRBD1. Trimming cost V 4 bases and J 6 bases; bases outside gene matches: 8. CDR1 and CDR2 from the germline V gene are SGHTA and FQGNSA. This CDR3 is built from 15 residues. The CDR3 protein is CASSSGQGGSHGYTF. The CDR3 region has the DNA TGTGCCAGCAGCTCCGGACAGGGGGGCTCTCATGGCTACACCTTC.

The gene calls are TRBV9 and TRBJ2-2, with D perhaps TRBD1 (6 bases). The CDR3 is 16 amino acids. Trimming took off 3 bases at V and 0 bases at J, with 12 bases between the two ends. Germline CDR1 SGDLS, CDR2 YYNGEE. This CDR3 reads CASSARQDANTGELFF. In DNA form, the CDR3 reads TGTGCCAGCAGCGCTAGACAGGACGCGAACACCGGGGAGCTGTTTTTT.

The gene calls are TRBV19 and TRBJ2-5, with 9 bases matching TRBD1. This CDR3 is 13 amino acids long. The germline CDR1 and CDR2 sequences are LNHDA and SQIVND (reference sequence). The V gene end was trimmed by 9 bases and the J gene end by 4 bases; junction bases not matched to a gene: 6. The CDR3 sequence: CASSGTGLETQYF. In DNA form, the CDR3 reads TGTGCCAGCTCCGGGACAGGGCTAGAGACCCAGTACTTC.

This clonotype was detected a few times. This chain connects TRBV9 to TRBJ2-7, with D hard to call. Trimming removed 4 bases from V and 0 bases from J, with 14 bases in between. The CDR3 sequence is 15 residues long. The germline CDR1 and CDR2 sequences are SGDLS and YYNGEE. CDR3 sequence: CASSPATGNSYEQYF. CDR3 nucleotides: TGTGCCAGCAGCCCCGCCACGGGCAACTCCTACGAGCAGTACTTC.

The chain is built from TRBV14 and TRBJ1-1; D is uncertain. Trimming cost V 2 bases and J 11 bases, with 18 bases left between them. There are 14 residues in the CDR3. The germline V gene encodes CDR1 SGHDN and CDR2 FVKESK. The CDR3 DNA reads TGTGCCAGCAGCCAACTCTATAGCCCATTCTTGGCTTTCTTT. Translation: CASSQLYSPFLAFF.

J is TRBJ2-1 and V is TRBV3-1; D might be TRBD1 or TRBD2, each matching 5 bases. CDR1 and CDR2 (germline): LGHDT, YNNKEL (reference sequence). The V gene lost 3 bases and the J gene lost 9 bases, with 18 bases spanning the gap. The CDR3 runs 15 residues. The CDR3 bases are TGTGCCAGCAGCCAGAGGGACGAGAAAAACGGTGAGCAGTTCTTC. It is translated as CASSQRDEKNGEQFF.

This clonotype has more than one count but fewer than ten. V usage is TRBV3-1 and J usage is TRBJ2-7; 9 bases fit TRBD1. CDR1 LGHDT and CDR2 YNNKEL come from the germline V gene (reference sequence). Trimming cost V 4 bases and J 5 bases; bases outside gene matches: 6. This CDR3 is built from 14 residues. This CDR3 reads CASSRLGTGHEQYF. The CDR3 DNA follows: TGTGCCAGCAGCCGCCTTGGGACAGGGCACGAGCAGTACTTC.

There are a few counts of this clonotype. The chain combines TRBV30 with TRBJ2-5, with a tentative D call TRBD1 (5 bases). The CDR3 has 12 amino acids. Germline V CDR1 and CDR2: GTSNPN, SVGIG (reference sequence). Trimming cost V 5 bases and J 5 bases, with 12 bases left between them. The CDR3 DNA reads TGTGCCTGGGGGGCATCCCGGGAGACCCAGTACTTC. Its translation is CAWGASRETQYF.

This clonotype has only a few counts. This chain connects TRBV9 to TRBJ2-1; D not certain. This CDR3 has 13 amino acids. Germline assignment: CDR1 SGDLS and CDR2 YYNGEE. V shed 5 bases and J shed 8 bases, with 14 bases lying between them. CDR3 bases: TGTGCCAGCAGTGGGCCTCAATCATATGAGCAGTTCTTC. Amino acid sequence: CASSGPQSYEQFF.

This clonotype was observed at least ten times. The V and J genes are TRBV7-9 and TRBJ2-1; D gene uncertain. V lost 4 bases and J 6 bases, leaving 16 bases between the germline ends. This CDR3 comprises 15 residues. Per germline, CDR1 SEHNR and CDR2 FQNEAQ (reference sequence). Written as DNA, the CDR3 is TGTGCCAGCAGCTCCCTTCTTCACACCCGCAATGAGCAGTTCTTC. Its translation: CASSSLLHTRNEQFF.